Below, one T cell receptor beta chain is given with its context. Its specificity is not known. These data are taken from a study of T cells expressing NK-cell markers. Study summary: The eight sequenced donors comprised seven who were HCMV-seropositive and one who was seronegative. Study-wide findings and caveats: These clonotypes, the leaders elsewhere, also led the CD3+CD56-NKG2C+ fraction in several donors.

For each CDR3 protein, TCRdb gives one entry from its re-call of the 5' RACE reads, without DNA. This specimen shows some 410,000 distinct CDR3 sequences; the ten leading clones hold roughly 8%. Germline values: CDR1 SGHVS, CDR2 FNYEAQ. This CDR3 has 13 residues. V is TRBV7-6 and J is TRBJ1-1. Sequenced input: blood T cells: a sorted CD56 or NKG2C T cell subset, CD4+ or CD8+ T cells, or bulk PBMC T cells (not recorded which). This receptor was obtained from a woman between 18 and 75 years old in good health. The CDR3 is CASSARLNTEAFF.